The sequence of this T cell receptor beta chain was determined in a study of OX40 agonist ivuxolimab in advanced cancers. About the research overall: Across the patients, intravenous ivuxolimab was delivered every 2 weeks at 0.01 to 10 mg/kg.

CDR1 SGHVS and CDR2 FQNEAQ come from the germline V gene. CDR3 length: 14 residues. The V end lost 5 bases, the J end lost 4 bases, and 12 bases lay between the germline ends. The table came from immunoSEQ multiplex PCR; TCRdb's copy has only in-frame clones and leaves some out. In the table there are about 59,000 clones, over 80% of which are singletons. The TCR originated in an adult with an advanced solid tumor such as melanoma, head and neck, liver or kidney cancer. This chain joins TRBV7-8 and TRBJ2-1, with D possibly called TRBD1 or TRBD2 (5 bases each). This sample comprised CD4+ or CD8+ T cells sorted from blood, obtained in a trial of the OX40 agonist ivuxolimab. CDR3 loop: CASSLTGAYNEQFF. The CDR3 DNA sequence: TGTGCCAGCAGCCTTACCGGGGCGTACAATGAGCAGTTCTTC.